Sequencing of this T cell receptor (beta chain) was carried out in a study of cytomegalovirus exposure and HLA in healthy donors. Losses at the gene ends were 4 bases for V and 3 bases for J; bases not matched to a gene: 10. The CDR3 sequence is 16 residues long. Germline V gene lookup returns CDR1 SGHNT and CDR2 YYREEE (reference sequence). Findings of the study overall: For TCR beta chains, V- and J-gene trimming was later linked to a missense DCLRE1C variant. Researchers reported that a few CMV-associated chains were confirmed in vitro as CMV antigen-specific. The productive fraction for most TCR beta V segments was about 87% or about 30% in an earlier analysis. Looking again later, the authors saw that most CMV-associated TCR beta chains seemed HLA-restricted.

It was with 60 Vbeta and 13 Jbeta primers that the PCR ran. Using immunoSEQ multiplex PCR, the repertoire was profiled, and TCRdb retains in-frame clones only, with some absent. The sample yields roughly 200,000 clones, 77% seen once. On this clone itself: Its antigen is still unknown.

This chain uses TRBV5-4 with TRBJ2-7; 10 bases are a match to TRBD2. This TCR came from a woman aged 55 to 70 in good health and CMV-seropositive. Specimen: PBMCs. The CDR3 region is CASSAGIAGGYYEQYF. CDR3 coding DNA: TGTGCCAGCAGCGCCGGGATAGCGGGGGGATACTACGAGCAGTACTTC.